A selection of T cell receptor beta chains follows, all from one sample in a study of immune heterogeneity within non-small cell lung tumors. TCRdb itself ran the multiplex PCR reads through MiXCR, one entry per CDR3 protein. This table has about 1,900 distinct CDR3 sequences, just under 30% appearing once. The sequencing input was lung tumor tissue. Source of these receptors: a woman aged 50 to 65 with non-small cell lung cancer. The CDR3 runs from the conserved cysteine through the conserved F or W. A D gene is named only where the DNA matches it firmly. Clone size is shown for a subset of rows, as once, few, many or a class of expanded clone.

clone size,J gene,D gene,V gene,CDR3 DNA,CDR3 protein
few,TRBJ2-7,-,TRBV6-2/TRBV6-3,TGTGCCAGCAGTCCCGGGGAACTAAACTCCTACGAGCAGTACTTC,CASSPGELNSYEQYF
few,TRBJ2-5,-,TRBV27,TGTGCCAGCAGTTTAGTGAGACCGAAAAAGCAAGAGACCCAGTACTTC,CASSLVRPKKQETQYF
few,TRBJ1-6,-,TRBV20-1,TGCAGTGCTAGAGATCCGGTCTTAAATTCACCCCTCCACTTT,CSARDPVLNSPLHF
-,TRBJ2-3,-,TRBV27,TGTGCCAGCAAAACTGGGGCGGCAGATACGCAGTATTTT,CASKTGAADTQYF
large,TRBJ2-7,-,TRBV7-8,TGTGCCAGCAGCCCGCGGGACGACTGGTTGGAGCAGTACTTC,CASSPRDDWLEQYF
few,TRBJ1-1,-,TRBV10-2,TGCGCCACCGGGGCTACGGCGAACACTGAAGCTTTCTTT,CATGATANTEAFF
large,TRBJ2-3,-,TRBV7-2,TGTGCCAGCAGCCCCAGACAGGGAGGGGACACAGATACGCAGTATTTT,CASSPRQGGDTDTQYF
few,TRBJ1-6,-,TRBV20-1,TGCAGTGCTAATCGTGCGGGGAATTCACCCCTCCACTTT,CSANRAGNSPLHF
medium-sized,TRBJ2-3,TRBD2,TRBV10-1,TGCGCCAGCAGTTCGGGCGTACGAGCGGGGGGATCAGATACGCAGTATTTT,CASSSGVRAGGSDTQYF
medium-sized,TRBJ2-2,-,TRBV2,TGTGCCAGTGAGAATGTCGGGGCCGGGGAGCTGTTTTTT,CASENVGAGELFF